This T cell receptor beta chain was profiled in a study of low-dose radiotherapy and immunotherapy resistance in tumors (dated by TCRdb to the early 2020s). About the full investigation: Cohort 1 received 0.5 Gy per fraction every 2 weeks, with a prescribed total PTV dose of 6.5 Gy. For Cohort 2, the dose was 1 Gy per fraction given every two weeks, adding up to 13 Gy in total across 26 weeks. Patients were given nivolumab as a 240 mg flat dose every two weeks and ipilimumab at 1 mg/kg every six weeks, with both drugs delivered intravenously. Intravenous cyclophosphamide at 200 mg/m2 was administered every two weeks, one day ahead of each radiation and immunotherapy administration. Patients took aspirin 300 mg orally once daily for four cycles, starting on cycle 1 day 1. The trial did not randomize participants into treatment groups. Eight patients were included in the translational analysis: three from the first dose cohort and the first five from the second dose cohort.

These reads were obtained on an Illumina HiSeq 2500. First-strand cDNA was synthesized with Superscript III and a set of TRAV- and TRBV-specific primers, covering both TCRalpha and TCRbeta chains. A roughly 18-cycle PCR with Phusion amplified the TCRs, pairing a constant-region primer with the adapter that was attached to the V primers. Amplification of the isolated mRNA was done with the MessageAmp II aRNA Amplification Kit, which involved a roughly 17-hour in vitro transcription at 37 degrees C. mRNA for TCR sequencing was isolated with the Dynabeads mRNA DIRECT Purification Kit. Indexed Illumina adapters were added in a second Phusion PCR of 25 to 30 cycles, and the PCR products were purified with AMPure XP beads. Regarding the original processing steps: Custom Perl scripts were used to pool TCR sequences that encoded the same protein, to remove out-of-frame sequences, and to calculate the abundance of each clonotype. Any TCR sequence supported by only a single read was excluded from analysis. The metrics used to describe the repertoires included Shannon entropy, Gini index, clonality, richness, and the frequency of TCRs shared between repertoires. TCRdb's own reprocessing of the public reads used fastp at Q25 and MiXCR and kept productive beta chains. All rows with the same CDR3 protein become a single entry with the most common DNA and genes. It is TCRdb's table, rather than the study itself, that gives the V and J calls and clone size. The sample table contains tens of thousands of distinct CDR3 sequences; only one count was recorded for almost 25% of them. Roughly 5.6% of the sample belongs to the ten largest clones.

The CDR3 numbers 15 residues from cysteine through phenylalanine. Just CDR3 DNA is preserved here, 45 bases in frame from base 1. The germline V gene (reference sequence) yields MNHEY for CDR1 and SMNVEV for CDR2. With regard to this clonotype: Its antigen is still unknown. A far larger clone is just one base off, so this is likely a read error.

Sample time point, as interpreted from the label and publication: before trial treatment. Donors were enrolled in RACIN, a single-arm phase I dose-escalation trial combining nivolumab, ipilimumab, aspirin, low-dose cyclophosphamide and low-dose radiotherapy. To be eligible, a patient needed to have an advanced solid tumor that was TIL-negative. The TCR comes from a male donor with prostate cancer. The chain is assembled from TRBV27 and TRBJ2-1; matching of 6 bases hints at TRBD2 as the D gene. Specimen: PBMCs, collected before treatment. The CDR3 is CATSAPRGNHNEQFF. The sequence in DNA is TGTGCCACCAGTGCCCCTCGGGGGAACCACAATGAGCAGTTCTTC.